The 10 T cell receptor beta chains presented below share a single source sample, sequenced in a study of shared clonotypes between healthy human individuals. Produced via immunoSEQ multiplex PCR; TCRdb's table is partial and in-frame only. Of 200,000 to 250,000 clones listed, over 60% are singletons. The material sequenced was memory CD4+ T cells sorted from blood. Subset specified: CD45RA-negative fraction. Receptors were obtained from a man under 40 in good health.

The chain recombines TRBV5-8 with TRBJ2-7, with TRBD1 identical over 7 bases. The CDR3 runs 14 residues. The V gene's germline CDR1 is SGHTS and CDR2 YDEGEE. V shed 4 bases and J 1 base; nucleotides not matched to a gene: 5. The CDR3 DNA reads TGTGCCAGCAGCCCGACAGGGCCGTCCTACGAGCAGTACTTC. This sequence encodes CASSPTGPSYEQYF. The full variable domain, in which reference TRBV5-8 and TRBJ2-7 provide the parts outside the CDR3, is EAGVTQSPTHLIKTRGQQATLRCSPISGHTSVYWYQQALGLGLQFLLWYDEGEERNRGNFPPRFSGRQFPNYSSELNVNALELEDSALYLCASSPTGPSYEQYFGPGTRLTVT.

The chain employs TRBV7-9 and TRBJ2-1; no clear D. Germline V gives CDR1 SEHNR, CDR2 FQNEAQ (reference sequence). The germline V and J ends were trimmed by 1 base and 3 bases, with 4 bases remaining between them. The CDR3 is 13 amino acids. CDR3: CASSLEIYNEQFF. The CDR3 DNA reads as TGTGCCAGCAGCTTAGAGATCTACAATGAGCAGTTCTTC.

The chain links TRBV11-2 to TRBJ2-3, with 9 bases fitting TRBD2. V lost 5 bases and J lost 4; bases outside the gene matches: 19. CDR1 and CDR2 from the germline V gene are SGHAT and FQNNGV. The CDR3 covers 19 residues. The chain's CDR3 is CASSRGGGAKKMSADTQYF. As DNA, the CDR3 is TGTGCCAGCAGCCGCGGGGGGGGAGCGAAAAAGATGAGCGCAGATACGCAGTATTTT.

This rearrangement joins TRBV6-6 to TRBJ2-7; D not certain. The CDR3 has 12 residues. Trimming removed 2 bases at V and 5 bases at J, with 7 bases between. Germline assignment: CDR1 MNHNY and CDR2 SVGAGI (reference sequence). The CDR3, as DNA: TGTGCCAGCAGTTACAAAGCGAACGAGCAGTACTTC. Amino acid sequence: CASSYKANEQYF.

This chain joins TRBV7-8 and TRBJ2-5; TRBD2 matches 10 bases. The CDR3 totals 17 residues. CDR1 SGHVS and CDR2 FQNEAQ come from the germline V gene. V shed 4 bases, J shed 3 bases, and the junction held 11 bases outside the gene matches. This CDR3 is CASSSNVWLAGEETQYF. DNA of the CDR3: TGTGCCAGCAGCTCAAATGTGTGGCTAGCGGGAGAAGAGACCCAGTACTTC.

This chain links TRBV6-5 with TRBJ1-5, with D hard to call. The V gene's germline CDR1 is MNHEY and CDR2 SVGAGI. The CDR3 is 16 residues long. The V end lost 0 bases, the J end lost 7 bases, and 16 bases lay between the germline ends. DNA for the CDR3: TGTGCCAGCAGTTACTCATCGTGGGGTCGTGGCCAGCCCCAGCATTTT. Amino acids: CASSYSSWGRGQPQHF.

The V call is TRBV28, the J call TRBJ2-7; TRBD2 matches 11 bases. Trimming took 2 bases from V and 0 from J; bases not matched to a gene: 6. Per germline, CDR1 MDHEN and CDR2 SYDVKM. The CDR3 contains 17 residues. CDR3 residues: CASSLLAGGITSYEQYF. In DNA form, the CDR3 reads TGTGCCAGCAGTTTACTAGCGGGAGGAATAACCTCCTACGAGCAGTACTTC.

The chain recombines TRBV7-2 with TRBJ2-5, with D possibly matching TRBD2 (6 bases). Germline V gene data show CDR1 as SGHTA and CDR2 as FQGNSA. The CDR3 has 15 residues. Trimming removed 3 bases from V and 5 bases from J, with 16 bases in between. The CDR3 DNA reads TGTGCCAGCAGCTTTGGGCGGGGATCCCAGGAGACCCAGTACTTC. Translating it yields CASSFGRGSQETQYF.

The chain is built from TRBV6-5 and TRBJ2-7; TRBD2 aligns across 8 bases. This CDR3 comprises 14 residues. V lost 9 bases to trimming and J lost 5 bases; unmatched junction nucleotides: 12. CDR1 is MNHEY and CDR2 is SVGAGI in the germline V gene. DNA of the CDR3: TGTGCCAGTAGACGAGCGGGGGAGACCCACGAGCAGTACTTC. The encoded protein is CASRRAGETHEQYF.

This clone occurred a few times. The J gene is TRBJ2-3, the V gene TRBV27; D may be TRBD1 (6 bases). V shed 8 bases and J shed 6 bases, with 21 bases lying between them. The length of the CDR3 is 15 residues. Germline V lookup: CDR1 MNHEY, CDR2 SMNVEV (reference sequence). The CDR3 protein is CASADPGHGSDTQYF. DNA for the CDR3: TGTGCCAGCGCCGACCCGGGACACGGATCGGATACGCAGTATTTT.